The T cell receptor (beta chain) under discussion was sequenced for a study of T cells in Graves' hyperthyroidism and ophthalmopathy. It was uncontrolled infection, other autoimmune disease, pregnancy or lactation that excluded patients. Regions amplified from RNA transcripts were the TCR beta CDR3 regions. With the HTBI primer set, the TCR CDR3 went through a first round of RT-PCR. TCRdb fed the multiplex PCR reads into MiXCR, producing one record per CDR3 protein. The sample yields around 620,000 distinct CDR3 sequences, 16% seen once. This clonotype has at least ten counts. Its antigen is not identified. The CDR3 loop spans 14 amino acids. V lost 5 bases to trimming and J lost 5 bases; unmatched junction nucleotides: 5. The germline V gene encodes CDR1 SGHNT and CDR2 YENEEA. Overall study results and limits: Most clonotypes expanded in thyroid above 0.001 were likewise present in blood.

The sample comprised blood. This clonotype was obtained from a woman aged 25-40 years with Graves' hyperthyroidism. The chain combines TRBV11-3 with TRBJ2-5; the match to TRBD2 covers 10 bases. The CDR3 nucleotides are TGTGCCAGCAGCCGAGCGGGAGGGGGGGAGACCCAGTACTTC. Residues: CASSRAGGGETQYF.